The clone carrying this T cell receptor beta chain was counted between two and nine times. TCR beta CDR3 regions were amplified from RNA transcripts. The workflow started with a first-round RT-PCR run with HTBI primers and then moved on to a second-round multiplex PCR. TCRdb processed the multiplex PCR reads anew with MiXCR; each CDR3 protein has one entry. Here the sample spans about 230,000 distinct CDR3 sequences, roughly 50% being singletons. This CDR3 is built from 14 residues. The V segment lost 5 bases and the J segment 3 bases; nucleotides outside the gene matches: 6. Germline V lookup: CDR1 SGHTS, CDR2 YDEGEE. These data belong to a study of Graves' ophthalmopathy and Graves' hyperthyroidism.

The sequenced sample was peripheral blood. This rearrangement joins TRBV5-8 to TRBJ1-2, with TRBD1 matching 8 bases. This TCR came from an adult man with Graves' ophthalmopathy. CDR3 in amino acids: CASSPDRDDYGYTF. DNA for the CDR3: TGTGCCAGCAGTCCGGACAGGGACGACTATGGCTACACCTTC.